The 21 T cell receptor beta chains presented below share a single source sample, sequenced in a study of blood T cells in healthy people across ages. Sample-barcoded 5' priming and a J-beta primer mix drove a second PCR of about 7 to 12 cycles. Via MiXCR, TCRdb re-called the 5' RACE reads, giving one row per CDR3 protein. In the table there are approximately 800,000 distinct CDR3 sequences, more than 55% of which are singletons. Sequencing was performed on blood. These receptors were taken from a man between 40 and 49 years old in good health.

This chain links TRBV29-1 with TRBJ2-3; no definite D call. The CDR3 is 12 residues long. Trimming stripped 4 bases from V and 2 bases from J, with 7 bases between. Germline CDR1 reads SQVTM; CDR2 reads ANQGSEA. This CDR3 reads CSVAKSTDTQYF. As DNA, the CDR3 is TGCAGCGTTGCGAAGTCCACAGATACGCAGTATTTT.

The chain links TRBV24-1 to TRBJ1-2, with a possible D match to TRBD1 (6 bases). Germline V gene sequence: CDR1 KGHDR, CDR2 SFDVKD. CDR3 length equals 12 residues. The ends were cut back, 4 bases at V and 6 bases at J, with 8 bases in the middle. The CDR3, as DNA: TGTGCCACCAGTGAACAGGGTGATGGCTACACCTTC. Protein product: CATSEQGDGYTF.

The rearrangement links TRBV2 to TRBJ1-2, with 9 nucleotides matching TRBD1. Germline V gene data show CDR1 as SNHLY and CDR2 as FYNNEI. The CDR3 runs 14 residues. Trimming at V came to 10 bases and at J to 2 bases, leaving 8 bases not matched to a gene. CDR3 nucleotide sequence: TGTGCCACCCCGGGAGACAGGGGGAACTATGGCTACACCTTC. This codes for CATPGDRGNYGYTF.

V usage is TRBV29-1 and J usage is TRBJ2-2; unclear D gene. Trimming shortened V by 4 bases and J by 5 bases, and 26 bases separated the two germline ends. The CDR3 spans 18 residues. From germline, CDR1 is SQVTM and CDR2 ANQGSEA. Written as DNA, the CDR3 is TGCAGCGTTGCCGACCAAGAACGGGCGCCAAATAGGACCGGGGAGCTGTTTTTT. This codes for CSVADQERAPNRTGELFF.

As to this clonotype: A read error may account for a junction end that differs from germline. The V and J genes are TRBV20-1 and TRBJ1-1; D is undetermined. The CDR3 runs 13 residues. CDR1 is DFQATT and CDR2 is SNEGSKA in the germline V gene (reference sequence). CDR3 sequence (DNA): TGCAGTGCTAGTAGGTGGCCGAACACTGAGGCTTTCTTT. Its protein product is CSASRWPNTEAFF.

This clonotype has more than one count but fewer than ten. The chain couples TRBV7-9 to TRBJ2-3, with D possibly TRBD1 on 5 matching bases. Trimming took 5 bases from V and 2 from J, leaving 14 bases between them. Germline lookup yields CDR1 SEHNR and CDR2 FQNEAQ (reference sequence). The CDR3 runs to 15 residues. The CDR3 coding sequence is TGTGCCAGCAGCCAGGGCATACGTACCACAGATACGCAGTATTTT. Translating it yields CASSQGIRTTDTQYF.

The V call is TRBV7-9, the J call TRBJ2-3, with 8 nucleotides matching TRBD2. The CDR3 has 15 residues. The germline V gene has CDR1 SEHNR and CDR2 FQNEAQ (reference sequence). The junction had 6 bases not matched to a gene; V was cut back by 3 bases and J by 4 bases. The CDR3 nucleotides read TGTGCCAGCAGCTTTAGCGGGACACGTCCAGATACGCAGTATTTT. Amino acids: CASSFSGTRPDTQYF.

This clonotype was recorded a few times. The chain has TRBV9 and TRBJ2-5; D remains ambiguous. V was clipped by 3 bases and J by 5 bases, with 17 bases between them. The CDR3 runs to 15 residues. The germline V gene encodes CDR1 SGDLS and CDR2 YYNGEE. In nucleotides, the CDR3 is TGTGCCAGCAGCGGAGACACCCCCACGGTGGAGACCCAGTACTTC. Protein sequence: CASSGDTPTVETQYF.

The table lists this clonotype with a few counts. The chain links TRBV9 to TRBJ2-5; D is perhaps TRBD2 (5 bases). The V and J ends lost 0 bases and 7 bases respectively, with 19 bases between them. Germline V CDR1 and CDR2: SGDLS, YYNGEE. The length of the CDR3 is 16 residues. CDR3 amino acids: CASSVGPVWSEGTQYF. In DNA, the CDR3 is TGTGCCAGCAGCGTAGGACCGGTTTGGAGCGAGGGGACCCAGTACTTC.

The genes are TRBV18 and TRBJ2-7, with 10 bases fitting TRBD2. CDR1 and CDR2 from the germline V gene are KGHSH and LQKENI. The CDR3 is 18 amino acids. V was pared by 2 bases and J by 4 bases, with 14 bases of the junction left unmatched. The CDR3: CASSPALLLAGSGYEQYF. CDR3 sequence (DNA): TGTGCCAGCTCACCAGCGTTGCTACTAGCGGGAAGTGGGTACGAGCAGTACTTC.

The V gene is TRBV24-1, the J gene TRBJ2-3; tentative D call: TRBD2 (5 bases). There are 12 residues in the CDR3. The germline V gene encodes CDR1 KGHDR and CDR2 SFDVKD. V lost 9 bases and J 5 bases, leaving 11 bases between the germline ends. CDR3: CATGSVGDTQYF. As DNA, the CDR3 is TGTGCCACCGGGAGCGTGGGAGATACGCAGTATTTT.

In this sample, this clonotype turned up a few times. This rearrangement joins TRBV9 to TRBJ1-2; 7 bases line up with TRBD1. CDR1 SGDLS and CDR2 YYNGEE come from the germline V gene. The CDR3 spans 12 residues. With 3 bases clipped from V and 7 bases from J, the junction kept 3 bases outside the gene matches. In DNA form, the CDR3 reads TGTGCCAGCAGCGCTACAGGGGTTGGCTACACCTTC. Encoded protein: CASSATGVGYTF.

The V and J genes are TRBV5-1 and TRBJ2-4; 7 nucleotides line up with TRBD2. The DNA end favors TRBJ2-7, so the J call may be wrong. CDR1 and CDR2 (germline): SGHRS, YFSETQ. The CDR3 covers 15 residues. The CDR3 reads CASSGRTGGENEQYF. In nucleotides, the CDR3 is TGCGCCAGCAGCGGACGGACGGGGGGAGAAAACGAGCAGTACTTC.

The CDR3 DNA is TGTGCCAGCAGCGTCCTGGTCGGGGGCCGGAGGGGCAATGAGCAGTTCTTC. Its protein is CASSVLVGGRRGNEQFF. The rearrangement links TRBV9 to TRBJ2-1; D may be TRBD1 or TRBD2 (6 bases each). The germline gives CDR1 SGDLS, CDR2 YYNGEE. The CDR3 totals 17 residues. Trimming pared 2 bases from V and 6 bases from J, leaving 21 bases between.

The chain joins TRBV29-1 to TRBJ2-5, with D possibly TRBD2 on 5 matching bases. The length of the CDR3 is 15 residues. Germline V lookup: CDR1 SQVTM, CDR2 ANQGSEA. The ends were cut back, 4 bases at V and 4 bases at J, with 19 bases in the middle. As DNA, the CDR3 is TGCAGCGTTGTGTGGTCCAGCGGAGCGCTAGAGACCCAGTACTTC. Translated: CSVVWSSGALETQYF.

The chain uses TRBV7-8 and TRBJ2-5; perhaps D is TRBD1 or TRBD2 (6 bases each). Trimming stripped 5 bases from V and 11 bases from J, with 27 bases between. Per germline, CDR1 SGHVS and CDR2 FQNEAQ. This CDR3 comprises 16 residues. CDR3 region: CASSPEGGATTRRQYF. DNA for the CDR3: TGTGCCAGCAGCCCCGAGGGGGGTGCCACTACAAGGAGGCAGTACTTC.

This chain uses TRBV12-3 or TRBV12-4 with TRBJ2-5, with a weak D call TRBD2 (7 bases). CDR3 length: 15 residues. V shed 4 bases and J shed 5 bases, with 17 bases lying between them. CDR3 residues: CASSSFGGGGETQYF. The CDR3 DNA reads TGTGCCAGCAGTTCCTTTGGGGGGGGCGGGGAGACCCAGTACTTC.

The genes are TRBV13 and TRBJ2-1; 10 nucleotides align to TRBD2. The CDR3 covers 17 residues. Trimming took 5 bases from V and 4 from J; bases not matched to a gene: 11. Germline CDR1 reads PRHDT; CDR2 reads FYEKMQ (reference sequence). CDR3: CASSPQLAGSRYNEQFF. The CDR3 DNA reads as TGTGCCAGCAGCCCCCAACTAGCGGGATCTCGTTACAATGAGCAGTTCTTC.

Note on this clonotype: One end of the junction fails to match germline, which may point to a read error. J is TRBJ2-7 and V is TRBV5-1; D may match TRBD1 or TRBD2 (5 bases each). CDR3 length: 14 residues. Per the germline V gene, CDR1 is SGHRS and CDR2 is YFSETQ. CDR3 nucleotide sequence: TGTGCCAGCAGTTCCGGGACGGGGAGCTACGAGCAGTACTTC. Protein product: CASSSGTGSYEQYF.

V usage is TRBV9 and J usage is TRBJ2-5, with a possible D match to TRBD2 (6 bases). The CDR3 runs 16 residues. The germline V and J ends were trimmed by 0 bases and 0 bases, with 12 bases remaining between them. Germline V lookup: CDR1 SGDLS, CDR2 YYNGEE. The CDR3 reads CASSVAGGTNQETQYF. The CDR3 region has the DNA TGTGCCAGCAGCGTAGCTGGGGGGACGAACCAAGAGACCCAGTACTTC.

This chain links TRBV28 with TRBJ1-1, with TRBD1 identical over 10 bases. Germline V CDR1 and CDR2: MDHEN, SYDVKM. The CDR3 loop spans 14 amino acids. V shed 6 bases and J 5 bases; nucleotides not matched to a gene: 6. CDR3 in DNA: TGTGCCAGCAGGCTCGGACAGGGGGGAACTGAAGCTTTCTTT. It encodes CASRLGQGGTEAFF.